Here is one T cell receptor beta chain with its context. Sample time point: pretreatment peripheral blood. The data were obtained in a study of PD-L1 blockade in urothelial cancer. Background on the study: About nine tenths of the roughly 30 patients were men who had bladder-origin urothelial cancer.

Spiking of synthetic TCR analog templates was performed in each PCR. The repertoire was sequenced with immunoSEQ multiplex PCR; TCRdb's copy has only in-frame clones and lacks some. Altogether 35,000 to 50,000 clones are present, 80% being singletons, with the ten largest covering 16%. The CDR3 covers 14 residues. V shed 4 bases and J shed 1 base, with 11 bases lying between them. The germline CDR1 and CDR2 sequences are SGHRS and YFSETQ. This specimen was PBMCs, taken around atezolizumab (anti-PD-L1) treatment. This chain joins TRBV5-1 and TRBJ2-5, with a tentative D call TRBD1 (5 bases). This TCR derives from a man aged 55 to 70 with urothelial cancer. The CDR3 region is CASSPGASQETQYF. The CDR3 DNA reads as TGCGCCAGCAGCCCTGGGGCCAGCCAAGAGACCCAGTACTTC.